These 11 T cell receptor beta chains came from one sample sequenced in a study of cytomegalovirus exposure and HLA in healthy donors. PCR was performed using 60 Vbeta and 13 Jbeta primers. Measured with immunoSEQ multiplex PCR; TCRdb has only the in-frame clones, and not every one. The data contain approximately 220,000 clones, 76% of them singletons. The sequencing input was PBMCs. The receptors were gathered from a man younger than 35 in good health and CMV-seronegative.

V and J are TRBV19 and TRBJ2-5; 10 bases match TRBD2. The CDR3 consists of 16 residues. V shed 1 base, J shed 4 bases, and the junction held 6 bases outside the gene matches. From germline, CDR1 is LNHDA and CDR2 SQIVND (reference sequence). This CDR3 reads CASSIGLAGVRETQYF. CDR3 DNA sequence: TGTGCCAGTAGTATAGGTCTAGCGGGAGTGAGAGAGACCCAGTACTTC.

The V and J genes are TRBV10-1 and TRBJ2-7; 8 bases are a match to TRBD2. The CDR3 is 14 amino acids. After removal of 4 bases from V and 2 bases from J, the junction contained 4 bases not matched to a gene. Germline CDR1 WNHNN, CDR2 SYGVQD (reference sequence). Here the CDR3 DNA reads TGCGCCAGCAGTGGCTCGACTAGCGCCTACGAGCAGTACTTC. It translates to CASSGSTSAYEQYF.

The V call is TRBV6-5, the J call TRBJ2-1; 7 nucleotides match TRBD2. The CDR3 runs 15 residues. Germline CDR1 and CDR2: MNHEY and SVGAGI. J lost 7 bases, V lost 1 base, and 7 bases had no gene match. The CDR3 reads CASSYYGRTGNEQFF. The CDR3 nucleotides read TGTGCCAGCAGTTACTACGGGAGGACGGGGAATGAGCAGTTCTTC.

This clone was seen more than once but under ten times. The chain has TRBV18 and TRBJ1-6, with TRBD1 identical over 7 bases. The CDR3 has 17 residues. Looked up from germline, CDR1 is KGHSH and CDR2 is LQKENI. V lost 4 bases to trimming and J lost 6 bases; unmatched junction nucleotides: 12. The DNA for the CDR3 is TGTGCCAGCTCACAAAATCGCTACGGGACAGCTAATTCACCCCTCCACTTT. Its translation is CASSQNRYGTANSPLHF.

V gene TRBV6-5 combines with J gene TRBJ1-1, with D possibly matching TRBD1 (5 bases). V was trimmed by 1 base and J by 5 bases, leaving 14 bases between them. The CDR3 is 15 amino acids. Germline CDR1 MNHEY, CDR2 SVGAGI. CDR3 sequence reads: CASSYWGEVGTEAFF. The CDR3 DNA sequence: TGTGCCAGCAGTTACTGGGGGGAGGTCGGGACTGAAGCTTTCTTT.

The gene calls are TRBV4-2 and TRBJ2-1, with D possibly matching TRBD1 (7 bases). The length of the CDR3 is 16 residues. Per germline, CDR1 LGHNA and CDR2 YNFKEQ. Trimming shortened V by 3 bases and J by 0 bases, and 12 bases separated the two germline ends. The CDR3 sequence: CASSHPGGSSYNEQFF. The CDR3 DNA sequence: TGTGCCAGCAGCCACCCAGGGGGGAGCTCCTACAATGAGCAGTTCTTC.

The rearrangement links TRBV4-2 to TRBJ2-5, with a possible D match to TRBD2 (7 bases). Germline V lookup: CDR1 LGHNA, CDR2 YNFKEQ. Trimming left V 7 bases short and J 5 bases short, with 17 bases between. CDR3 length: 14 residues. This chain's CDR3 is CASTLGGRGETQYF. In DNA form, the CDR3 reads TGTGCCAGCACTCTCGGAGGGAGGGGGGAGACCCAGTACTTC.

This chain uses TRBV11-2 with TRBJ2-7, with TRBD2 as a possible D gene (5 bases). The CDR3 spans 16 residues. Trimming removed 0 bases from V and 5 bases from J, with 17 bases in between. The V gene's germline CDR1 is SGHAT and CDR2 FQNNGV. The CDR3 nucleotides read TGTGCCAGCAGCTTAGATCTCGGGGTCGCGGTCCACGAGCAGTACTTC. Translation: CASSLDLGVAVHEQYF.

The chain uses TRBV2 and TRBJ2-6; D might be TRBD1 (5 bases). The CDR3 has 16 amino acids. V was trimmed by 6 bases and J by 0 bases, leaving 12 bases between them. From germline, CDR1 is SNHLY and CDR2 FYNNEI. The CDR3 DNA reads TGTGCCAGCAGCGTCAGGGCCATCTCTGGGGCCAACGTCCTGACTTTC. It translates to CASSVRAISGANVLTF.

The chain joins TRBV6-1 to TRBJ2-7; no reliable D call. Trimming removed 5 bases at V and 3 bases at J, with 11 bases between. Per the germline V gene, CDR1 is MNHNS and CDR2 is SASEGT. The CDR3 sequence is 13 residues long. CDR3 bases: TGTGCCAGCAGTTCCGCGGATATCTACGAGCAGTACTTC. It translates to CASSSADIYEQYF.

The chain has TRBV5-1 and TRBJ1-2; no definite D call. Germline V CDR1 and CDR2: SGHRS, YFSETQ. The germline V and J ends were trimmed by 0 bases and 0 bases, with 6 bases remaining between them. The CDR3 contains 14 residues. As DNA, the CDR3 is TGCGCCAGCAGCTTGGGCGGCGCTAACTATGGCTACACCTTC. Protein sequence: CASSLGGANYGYTF.